The entry that follows covers one T cell receptor (beta chain) sequence. Its target is unknown. V was trimmed by 5 bases and J by 5 bases, leaving 11 bases between them. CDR3 length: 13 amino acids. Germline CDR1 is SGHTA and CDR2 is FQGTGA. The sample comes from a study of shared clonotypes between healthy human individuals. Assay used: immunoSEQ multiplex PCR; TCRdb lists only in-frame clones, some missing. Of 950,000 to 1,100,000 clones in the sample, 75% to 80% are singletons; the top ten hold roughly 0.62%. General observations from the study: It was observed that roughly 5% of naive CD4 clonotypes were shared across a handful of donors.

The clonotype was recovered from a young man in good health. Some clones in this sample may be carry-over from other donors' samples. The chain combines TRBV7-3 with TRBJ2-3; D is unclear. Sequencing was done on a sample of memory CD4+ T cells from PBMCs. Subset in this sample: CD45RA-negative fraction. CDR3 loop: CASSPTDRDTQYF. The CDR3 DNA follows: TGTGCCAGCAGCCCCACCGACCGAGATACGCAGTATTTT. Full variable domain (missing parts from reference TRBV7-3 and TRBJ2-3): GAGVSQTPSNKVTEKGKYVELRCDPISGHTALYWYRQSLGQGPEFLIYFQGTGAADDSGLPNDRFFAVRPEGSVSTLKIQRTERGDSAVYLCASSPTDRDTQYFGPGTRLTVL.